This T cell receptor (beta chain) is from a study of naive and memory T cell subsets. This clonotype has at least ten counts. Its specificity is not known. The V gene's germline CDR1 is WSHSY and CDR2 SAAADI. V was cut by 4 bases and J by 3 bases, with 13 bases left in between. This CDR3 spans 14 amino acids. Overall study findings and caveats: In naive cells, over 85% of TCR sequences were seen only once.

Two oligonucleotides, mixed equimolar, formed the beta constant-region primer covering TRBC1 and TRBC2. The ligated cDNA underwent four PCR rounds using SP2 and nested alpha and beta constant-region primers. TCRdb re-analysed the UMI-ligation and nested PCR reads in MiXCR, keeping a single row per CDR3 protein. The data contain tens of thousands of distinct CDR3 sequences, around 13% of them seen just once; the ten biggest clones take up about 0.9%. This TCR came from a human donor in good health. The chain couples TRBV10-2 to TRBJ2-7, with D perhaps matching TRBD1 (5 bases). Input material: central memory CD4+ T cells from blood. DNA of the CDR3: TGCGCCAGCAGTGCGTCCCGAGACAGCTACGAGCAGTACTTC. This translates into CASSASRDSYEQYF.